This T cell receptor beta chain was recorded in a study of blood T cell repertoires in COVID-19. Generated by immunoSEQ multiplex PCR, the TCRdb table keeps only in-frame clones and is missing some. The sample comprises over 250,000 clones, approximately 92% of which are singletons, and roughly 2.3% rests with the top ten. In germline, CDR1 is SNHLY, CDR2 FYNNEI. V dropped 5 bases and J dropped 0 bases, with 17 bases sitting between them. This CDR3 has 18 residues. Those enrolled, adults aged about 18 to 89 years, came from 25 or so US areas. Participant-given clinical history determined each cohort assignment.

Material: PBMCs or T cells enriched from blood (not recorded which). The chain employs TRBV2 and TRBJ2-6; no clear D gene. This clonotype was sampled from a woman aged 18-30 years who had recovered from COVID-19. CDR3 sequence: CASSRRLALGSGANVLTF. CDR3 coding DNA: TGTGCCAGCAGTCGGCGGCTCGCCCTAGGCTCTGGGGCCAACGTCCTGACTTTC. The entire variable domain, with the rest obtained from reference TRBV2 and TRBJ2-6, is as follows: EPEVTQTPSHQVTQMGQEVILRCVPISNHLYFYWYRQILGQKVEFLVSFYNNEISEKSEIFDDQFSVERPDGSNFTLKIRSTKLEDSAMYFCASSRRLALGSGANVLTFGAGSRLTVL.